The 18 T cell receptor beta chains below were found in one sample sequenced in a study of cytomegalovirus exposure and HLA in healthy donors. The PCR used 60 Vbeta and 13 Jbeta primers. TCRdb's table, derived via immunoSEQ multiplex PCR, lists solely in-frame clones and lacks some. This table lists around 210,000 clones. The sequenced sample was PBMCs. These receptor sequences come from a girl aged 2 to 9 in good health and CMV-seropositive.

The genes are TRBV10-2 and TRBJ1-4, with TRBD1 as a possible D gene (5 bases). V dropped 0 bases and J dropped 6 bases, with 11 bases sitting between them. There are 15 residues in the CDR3. The germline V gene has CDR1 WSHSY and CDR2 SAAADI. In DNA form, the CDR3 reads TGCGCCAGCAGTGAGTCCGGGGGACGGCATGAAAAACTGTTTTTT. Translating it yields CASSESGGRHEKLFF.

The chain recombines TRBV4-1 with TRBJ2-7, with D perhaps matching TRBD1 (5 bases). In germline, CDR1 is MGHRA, CDR2 YSYEKL. The CDR3 is 13 amino acids. Trimming took off 1 base at V and 4 bases at J, with 8 bases between the two ends. DNA of the CDR3: TGCGCCAGCAGCCAAGTAGGGGCATACGAGCAGTACTTC. Protein sequence: CASSQVGAYEQYF.

The chain links TRBV5-1 to TRBJ1-5, with D possibly matching TRBD1 (6 bases). Per the germline V gene, CDR1 is SGHRS and CDR2 is YFSETQ. Trimming took 2 bases from V and 9 from J, leaving 18 bases between them. This CDR3 spans 15 amino acids. The CDR3 nucleotides are TGCGCCAGCAGCTTCAGGGGTGGAGTGGATCGGCCCCAGCATTTT. Protein sequence: CASSFRGGVDRPQHF. The entire variable domain, with the rest obtained from reference TRBV5-1 and TRBJ1-5, is as follows: KAGVTQTPRYLIKTRGQQVTLSCSPISGHRSVSWYQQTPGQGLQFLFEYFSETQRNKGNFPGRFSGRQFSNSRSEMNVSTLELGDSALYLCASSFRGGVDRPQHFGDGTRLSIL.

This rearrangement joins TRBV19 to TRBJ1-2, with 7 bases aligning to TRBD1. The CDR3 is made up of 17 amino acids. Trimming cost V 5 bases and J 1 base; bases outside gene matches: 13. Per the germline V gene, CDR1 is LNHDA and CDR2 is SQIVND (reference sequence). The CDR3 bases are TGTGCCAGTAGTGTCTCTCAGGGGGGTAGGGATAACTATGGCTACACCTTC. Translated, it gives CASSVSQGGRDNYGYTF.

The chain links TRBV19 to TRBJ1-2, with D tentatively TRBD1 (6 bases). Trimming pared 3 bases from V and 4 bases from J, leaving 18 bases between. The CDR3 sequence is 16 residues long. Germline CDR1 and CDR2: LNHDA and SQIVND (reference sequence). CDR3 DNA: TGTGCCAGTAGTATTTCTGGGGGCTCCAAACCCTATGGCTACACCTTC. It translates to CASSISGGSKPYGYTF.

This rearrangement joins TRBV7-9 to TRBJ2-1; D unresolved. V lost 5 bases and J 5 bases, leaving 4 bases between the germline ends. The CDR3 contains 11 residues. Germline V gene data show CDR1 as SEHNR and CDR2 as FQNEAQ (reference sequence). CDR3 protein: CASSINNEQFF. The CDR3 DNA is TGTGCCAGCAGCATTAACAATGAGCAGTTCTTC.

The rearrangement links TRBV6-5 to TRBJ1-2; D might be TRBD1 (6 bases). The CDR3 covers 12 residues. From germline, CDR1 is MNHEY and CDR2 SVGAGI. V lost 4 bases, J lost 8 bases, and 11 bases lay in between. In nucleotides, the CDR3 is TGTGCCAGCAGTTTACAGGGCCAGGGCTACACCTTC. It specifies CASSLQGQGYTF.

The gene calls are TRBV10-3 and TRBJ2-3; 7 positions match TRBD2. Germline V gene data show CDR1 as ENHRY and CDR2 as SYGVKD. This CDR3 has 17 amino acids. V was clipped by 0 bases and J by 2 bases; unmatched bases: 8. The CDR3: CAISESASGFFTDTQYF. The DNA for the CDR3 is TGTGCCATCAGTGAGTCCGCTAGCGGTTTCTTCACAGATACGCAGTATTTT.

CDR3 region: CASSFSQTSGIFNEQFF. CDR3 sequence (DNA): TGTGCCAGCAGTTTCTCACAAACTAGCGGGATCTTCAATGAGCAGTTCTTC. The gene calls are TRBV28 and TRBJ2-1; TRBD2 aligns across 10 bases. This CDR3 has 17 amino acids. Trimming removed 3 bases from V and 6 bases from J; junction bases left unmatched: 11. Per germline, CDR1 MDHEN and CDR2 SYDVKM.

The V and J genes are TRBV30 and TRBJ1-6; D is uncertain. With 0 bases removed from V and 10 bases from J, the gap between germline ends came to 7 bases. The germline V gene has CDR1 GTSNPN and CDR2 SVGIG (reference sequence). The CDR3 contains 12 residues. The CDR3 reads CAWSVLGSPLHF. CDR3 DNA sequence: TGTGCCTGGAGTGTACTAGGATCACCCCTCCACTTT. Full variable domain (missing parts from reference TRBV30 and TRBJ1-6): SQTIHQWPATLVQPVGSPLSLECTVEGTSNPNLYWYRQAAGRGLQLLFYSVGIGQISSEVPQNLSASRPQDRQFILSSKKLLLSDSGFYLCAWSVLGSPLHFGNGTRLTVT.

About this clone itself: Other DNA sequences in the sample encode the same CDR3. This chain uses TRBV19 with TRBJ2-7; the D gene is possibly TRBD2 (6 bases). CDR1 is LNHDA and CDR2 is SQIVND in the germline V gene (reference sequence). CDR3 size: 14 residues. V was shortened by 3 bases and J by 0 bases, with 9 bases between the two germline ends. The CDR3, as DNA: TGTGCCAGTAGTATCGGGGGAAGCTCCTACGAGCAGTACTTC. Translated: CASSIGGSSYEQYF.

The chain has TRBV29-1 and TRBJ2-3; tentative D call: TRBD1 (5 bases). Germline-derived CDR1 and CDR2 are SQVTM and ANQGSEA. V lost 0 bases to trimming and J lost 3 bases, with 13 bases between them. The CDR3 extends over 15 amino acids. The CDR3 reads CSVEESPGMTDTQYF. The CDR3 bases are TGCAGCGTTGAAGAAAGTCCAGGGATGACAGATACGCAGTATTTT.

V is TRBV28 and J is TRBJ1-2; D ambiguous. The germline CDR1 and CDR2 sequences are MDHEN and SYDVKM. V was trimmed by 5 bases and J by 7 bases, leaving 11 bases between them. The CDR3 runs to 12 residues. The DNA of the CDR3 is TGTGCCAGCAGTCCGCCGGGGAGTGGCTACACCTTC. The encoded protein is CASSPPGSGYTF.

This chain joins TRBV7-9 and TRBJ2-1; D may be TRBD1 (6 bases). The ends were cut back, 5 bases at V and 0 bases at J, with 20 bases in the middle. The CDR3 totals 18 residues. Germline assignment: CDR1 SEHNR and CDR2 FQNEAQ (reference sequence). CDR3 in DNA: TGTGCCAGCAGCCGAATAACCCGGACAGATTACTCCTACAATGAGCAGTTCTTC. It translates to CASSRITRTDYSYNEQFF.

The chain links TRBV5-1 to TRBJ2-1, with 10 bases lining up with TRBD1. V dropped 5 bases and J dropped 5; count of bases not matched to a gene: 4. CDR1 and CDR2 (germline): SGHRS, YFSETQ. This CDR3 is 14 amino acids long. The CDR3 region is CASSRDRGDNEQFF. DNA of the CDR3: TGCGCCAGCAGTCGGGACAGGGGAGACAATGAGCAGTTCTTC.

The chain couples TRBV7-9 to TRBJ1-1, with D possibly TRBD1 on 5 matching bases. Germline CDR1 is SEHNR and CDR2 is FQNEAQ (reference sequence). V gave up 5 bases and J gave up 7 bases, with 20 bases separating them. The CDR3 contains 15 residues. CDR3 DNA sequence: TGTGCCAGCAGCCCCGGCGGCGGGGCCGCAGGTGAAGCTTTCTTT. Translation: CASSPGGGAAGEAFF.

V is TRBV5-6 and J is TRBJ2-2, with 7 bases identical to TRBD1. V lost 0 bases, J lost 1 base, and 6 bases stayed unmatched. From germline, CDR1 is SGHDT and CDR2 YYEEEE. The CDR3 is 17 amino acids. The CDR3 loop is CASSLAKGALNTGELFF. CDR3 bases: TGTGCCAGCAGCTTGGCCAAGGGGGCTTTGAACACCGGGGAGCTGTTTTTT.

The rearrangement links TRBV5-1 to TRBJ2-3; 9 bases align to TRBD1. CDR3 length: 18 amino acids. Looked up from germline, CDR1 is SGHRS and CDR2 is YFSETQ. V was clipped by 1 base and J by 2 bases; unmatched bases: 11. CDR3 bases: TGCGCCAGCAGCTTGTACCCTTCGGGGACAGGGAACACAGATACGCAGTATTTT. It specifies CASSLYPSGTGNTDTQYF.